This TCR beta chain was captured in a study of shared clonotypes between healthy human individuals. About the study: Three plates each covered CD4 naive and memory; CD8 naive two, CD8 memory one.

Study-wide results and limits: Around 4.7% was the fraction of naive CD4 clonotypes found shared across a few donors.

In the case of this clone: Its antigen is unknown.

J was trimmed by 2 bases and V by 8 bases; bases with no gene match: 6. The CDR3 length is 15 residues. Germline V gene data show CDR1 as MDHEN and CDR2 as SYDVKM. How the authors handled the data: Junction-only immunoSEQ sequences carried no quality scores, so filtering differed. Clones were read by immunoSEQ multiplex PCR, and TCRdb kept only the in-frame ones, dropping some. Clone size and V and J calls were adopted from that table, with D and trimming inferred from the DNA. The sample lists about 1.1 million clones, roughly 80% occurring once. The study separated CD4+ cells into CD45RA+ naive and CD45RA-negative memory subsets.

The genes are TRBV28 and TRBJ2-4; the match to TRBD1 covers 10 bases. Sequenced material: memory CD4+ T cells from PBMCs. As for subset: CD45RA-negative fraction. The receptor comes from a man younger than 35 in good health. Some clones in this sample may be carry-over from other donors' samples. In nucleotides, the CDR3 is TGTGCCAGCGCGACAGGGGGCGCCCCCAAAAACATTCAGTACTTC. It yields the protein CASATGGAPKNIQYF.